This section outlines one TCR beta chain sequence together with its context. The sample is drawn from a study of blood T cell repertoires in COVID-19. Losses at the gene ends were 3 bases for V and 2 bases for J; bases not matched to a gene: 4. This CDR3 has 15 amino acids. Germline V gene sequence: CDR1 LGHDT, CDR2 YNNKEL (reference sequence). Assay: immunoSEQ multiplex PCR; the TCRdb copy retains only in-frame clones and omits some. The table lists 70,000 to 95,000 clones, 75% to 85% of them singletons. The receptor comes from a human donor in a cohort sampled during active COVID-19. Material: peripheral blood. V is TRBV3-1 (or the pseudogene TRBV3-2) and J is TRBJ2-3; 8 nucleotides line up with TRBD1. The CDR3 loop reads CASSQRQGITDTQYF. The DNA for the CDR3 is TGTGCCAGCAGCCAGAGACAGGGGATCACAGATACGCAGTATTTT.